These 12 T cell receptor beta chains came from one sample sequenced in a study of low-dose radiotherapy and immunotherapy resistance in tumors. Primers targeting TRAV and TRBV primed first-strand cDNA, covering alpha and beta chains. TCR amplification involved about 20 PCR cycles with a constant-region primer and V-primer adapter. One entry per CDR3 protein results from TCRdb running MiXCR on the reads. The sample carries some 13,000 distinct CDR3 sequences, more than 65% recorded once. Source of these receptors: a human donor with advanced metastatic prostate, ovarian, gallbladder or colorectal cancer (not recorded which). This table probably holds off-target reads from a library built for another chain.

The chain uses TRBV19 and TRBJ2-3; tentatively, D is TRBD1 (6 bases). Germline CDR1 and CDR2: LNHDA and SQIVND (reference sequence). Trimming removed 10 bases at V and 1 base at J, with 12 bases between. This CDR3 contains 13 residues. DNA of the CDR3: TGTGCCACCACCCGGACAGGCACAGATACGCAGTATTTT. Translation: CATTRTGTDTQYF.

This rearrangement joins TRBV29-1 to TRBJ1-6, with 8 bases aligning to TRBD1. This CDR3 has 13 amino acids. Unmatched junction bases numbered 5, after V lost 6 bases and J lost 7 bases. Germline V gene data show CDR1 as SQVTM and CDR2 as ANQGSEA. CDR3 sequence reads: CSVVTGGNSPLHF. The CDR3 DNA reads TGCAGCGTCGTAACAGGGGGAAATTCACCCCTCCACTTT.

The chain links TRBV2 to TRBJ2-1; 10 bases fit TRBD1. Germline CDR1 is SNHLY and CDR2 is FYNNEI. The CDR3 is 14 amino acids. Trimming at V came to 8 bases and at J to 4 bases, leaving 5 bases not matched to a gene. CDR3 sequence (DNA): TGTGCCAGCGCCAGACAGGGGGCGTACAATGAGCAGTTCTTC. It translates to CASARQGAYNEQFF.

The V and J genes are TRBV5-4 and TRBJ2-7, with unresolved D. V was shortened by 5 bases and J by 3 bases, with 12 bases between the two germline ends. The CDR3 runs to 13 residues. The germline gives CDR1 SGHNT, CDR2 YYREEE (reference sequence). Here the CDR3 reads CASRPSVDYEQYF. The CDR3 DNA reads TGTGCCAGCAGACCGAGCGTGGACTACGAGCAGTACTTC.

As DNA, the CDR3 is TGTGCCAGCACCGAATGGGGGGGCACAGGGAACACCGGGGAGCTGTTTTTT. This encodes CASTEWGGTGNTGELFF. This chain links TRBV6-6 with TRBJ2-2, with D maybe TRBD2 (7 bases). Germline V lookup: CDR1 MNHNY, CDR2 SVGAGI (reference sequence). Between the trimmed V and J ends, which lost 7 bases and 1 base, there was a span of 19 bases. This CDR3 has 17 amino acids.

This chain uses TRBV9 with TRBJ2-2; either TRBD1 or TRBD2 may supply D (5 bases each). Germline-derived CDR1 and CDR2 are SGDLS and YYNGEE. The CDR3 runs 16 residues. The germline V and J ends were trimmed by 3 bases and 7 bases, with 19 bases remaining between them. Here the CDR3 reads CASSAAWSGDGGELFF. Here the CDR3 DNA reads TGTGCCAGCAGCGCCGCTTGGTCCGGGGACGGCGGGGAGCTGTTTTTT. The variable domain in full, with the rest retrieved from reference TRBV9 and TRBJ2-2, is DSGVTQTPKHLITATGQRVTLRCSPRSGDLSVYWYQQSLDQGLQFLIQYYNGEERAKGNILERFSAQQFPDLHSELNLSSLELGDSALYFCASSAAWSGDGGELFFGEGSRLTVL.

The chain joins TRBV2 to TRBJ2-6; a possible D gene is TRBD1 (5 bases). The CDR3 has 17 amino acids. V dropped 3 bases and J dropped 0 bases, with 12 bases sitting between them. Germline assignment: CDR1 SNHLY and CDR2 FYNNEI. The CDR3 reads CASSERQPNSGANVLTF. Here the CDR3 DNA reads TGTGCCAGCAGTGAGCGACAGCCAAACTCTGGGGCCAACGTCCTGACTTTC.

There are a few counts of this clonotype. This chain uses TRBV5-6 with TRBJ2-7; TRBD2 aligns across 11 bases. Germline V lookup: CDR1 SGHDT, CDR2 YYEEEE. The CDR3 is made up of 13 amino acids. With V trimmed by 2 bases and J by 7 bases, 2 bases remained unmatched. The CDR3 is CASSLLAGVEQYF. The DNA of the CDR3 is TGTGCCAGCAGCTTACTAGCGGGGGTTGAGCAGTACTTC.

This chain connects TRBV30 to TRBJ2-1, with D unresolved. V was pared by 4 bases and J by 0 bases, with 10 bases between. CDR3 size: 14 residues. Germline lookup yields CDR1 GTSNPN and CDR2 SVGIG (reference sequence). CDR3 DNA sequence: TGTGCCTGGACGGAAAAGAGCTCCTACAATGAGCAGTTCTTC. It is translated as CAWTEKSSYNEQFF.

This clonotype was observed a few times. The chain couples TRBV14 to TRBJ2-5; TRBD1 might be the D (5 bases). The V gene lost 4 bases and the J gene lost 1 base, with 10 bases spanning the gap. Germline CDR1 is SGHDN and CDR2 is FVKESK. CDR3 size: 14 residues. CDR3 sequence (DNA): TGTGCCAGCAGCCGTGACAGCGCCCAAGAGACCCAGTACTTC. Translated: CASSRDSAQETQYF.

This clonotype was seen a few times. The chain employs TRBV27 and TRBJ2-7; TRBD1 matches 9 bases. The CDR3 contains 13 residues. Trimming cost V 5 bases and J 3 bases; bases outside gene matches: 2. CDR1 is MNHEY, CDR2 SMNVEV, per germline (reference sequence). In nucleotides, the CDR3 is TGTGCCAGCAGTCTGACAGGGGGCTACGAGCAGTACTTC. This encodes CASSLTGGYEQYF.

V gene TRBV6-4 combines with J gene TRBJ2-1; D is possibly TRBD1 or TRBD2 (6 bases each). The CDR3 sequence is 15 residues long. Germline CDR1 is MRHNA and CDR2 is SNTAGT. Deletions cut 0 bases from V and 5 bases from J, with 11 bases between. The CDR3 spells CASSDSRGAHNEQFF. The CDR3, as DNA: TGTGCCAGCAGTGACTCGAGGGGGGCCCACAATGAGCAGTTCTTC.